This T cell receptor beta chain was identified in a study of Ad26.COV2.S vaccination and SARS-CoV-2 variants. TCRdb's table, derived via immunoSEQ multiplex PCR, lists solely in-frame clones and lacks some. This sample has about 250,000 clones, with around nine tenths found just once. At least ten counts were recorded for this clone. Its antigen is not known. This sample's treatment: about 20 received Ad26.COV2.S at low or high dose, single or two shots; 5 received placebo; per-sample allocation not given. At day 63 after the first vaccine or placebo injection, samples were drawn. Adults aged 18-55 years in Boston included the donor. Its platform was an Ad26 vector, and its expressed antigen was Wuhan-strain SARS-CoV-2 spike. The germline V and J ends were trimmed by 1 base and 5 bases, with 15 bases remaining between them. Looked up from germline, CDR1 is GTSNPN and CDR2 is SVGIG (reference sequence). The CDR3 consists of 15 residues.

Overall study results and limits: The breadth of spike-specific CD8+ and CD4+ T cell responses after vaccination was reportedly substantial.

This specimen consisted of peripheral blood, obtained in a trial of Ad26.COV2.S vaccine versus placebo. V usage is TRBV30 and J usage is TRBJ1-3; D is ambiguous. The sequence was obtained from a person between 18 and 59 years old who received the Ad26.COV2.S COVID-19 vaccine or a placebo. The CDR3 DNA reads TGTGCCTGGAGTGCTGACACAACTAAAAGAAACACCATATATTTT. It specifies CAWSADTTKRNTIYF.